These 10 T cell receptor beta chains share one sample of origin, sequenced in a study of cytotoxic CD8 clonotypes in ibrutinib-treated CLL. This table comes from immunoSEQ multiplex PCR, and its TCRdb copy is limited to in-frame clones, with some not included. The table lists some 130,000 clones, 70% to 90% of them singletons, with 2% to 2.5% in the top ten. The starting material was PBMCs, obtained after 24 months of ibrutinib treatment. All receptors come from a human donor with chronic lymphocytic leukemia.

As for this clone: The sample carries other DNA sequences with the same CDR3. CDR3 nucleotide sequence: TGTGCCAGCAGCCTCGACAGGAACACTGAAGCTTTCTTT. It codes for CASSLDRNTEAFF. The V call is TRBV7-3, the J call TRBJ1-1; possibly TRBD1 for D (5 bases). Germline V gene lookup returns CDR1 SGHTA and CDR2 FQGTGA. The CDR3 runs to 13 residues. V was cut by 5 bases and J by 1 base, with 8 bases left in between.

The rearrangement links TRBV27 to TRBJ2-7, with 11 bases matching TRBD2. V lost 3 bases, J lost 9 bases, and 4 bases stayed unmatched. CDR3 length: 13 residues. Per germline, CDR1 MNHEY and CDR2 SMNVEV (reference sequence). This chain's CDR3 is CASSFTSGGGQYF. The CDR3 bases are TGTGCCAGCAGTTTTACTAGCGGGGGTGGGCAGTACTTC.

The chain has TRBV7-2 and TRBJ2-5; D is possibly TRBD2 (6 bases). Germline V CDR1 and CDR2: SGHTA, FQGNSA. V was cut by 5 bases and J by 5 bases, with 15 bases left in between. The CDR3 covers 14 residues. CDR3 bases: TGTGCCAGCAGCCAGGTTGGAGGGCGGGAGACCCAGTACTTC. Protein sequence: CASSQVGGRETQYF.

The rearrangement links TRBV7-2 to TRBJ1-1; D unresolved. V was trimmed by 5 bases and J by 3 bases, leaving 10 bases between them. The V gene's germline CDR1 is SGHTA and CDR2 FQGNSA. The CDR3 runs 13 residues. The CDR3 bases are TGTGCCAGCAGCCCTCTGCCGGACACTGAAGCTTTCTTT. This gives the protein CASSPLPDTEAFF. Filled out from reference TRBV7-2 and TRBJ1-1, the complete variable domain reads GAGVSQSPSNKVTEKGKDVELRCDPISGHTALYWYRQSLGQGLEFLIYFQGNSAPDKSGLPSDRFSAERTGGSVSTLTIQRTQQEDSAVYLCASSPLPDTEAFFGQGTRLTVV.

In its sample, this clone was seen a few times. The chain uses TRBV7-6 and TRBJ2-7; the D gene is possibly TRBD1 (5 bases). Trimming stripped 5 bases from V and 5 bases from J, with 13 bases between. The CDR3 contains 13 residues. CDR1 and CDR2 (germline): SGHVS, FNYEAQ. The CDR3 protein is CASSPPGNHEQYF. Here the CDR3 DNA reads TGTGCCAGCAGCCCTCCAGGGAATCACGAGCAGTACTTC.

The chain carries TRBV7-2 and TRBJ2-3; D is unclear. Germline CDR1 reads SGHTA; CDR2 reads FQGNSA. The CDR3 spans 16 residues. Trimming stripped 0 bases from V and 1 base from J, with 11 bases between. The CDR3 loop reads CASSLASLSGTDTQYF. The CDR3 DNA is TGTGCCAGCAGCTTAGCCAGCCTTTCTGGCACAGATACGCAGTATTTT.

The CDR3 loop is CASSQTDRSYNSPLHF. In DNA form, the CDR3 reads TGCGCCAGCAGCCAAACCGACAGGAGCTATAATTCACCCCTCCACTTT. The V call is TRBV4-1, the J call TRBJ1-6; D possibly corresponds to TRBD1 (6 bases). Between the trimmed V and J ends, which lost 2 bases and 3 bases, there was a span of 11 bases. Germline assignment: CDR1 MGHRA and CDR2 YSYEKL. The CDR3 has 16 amino acids.

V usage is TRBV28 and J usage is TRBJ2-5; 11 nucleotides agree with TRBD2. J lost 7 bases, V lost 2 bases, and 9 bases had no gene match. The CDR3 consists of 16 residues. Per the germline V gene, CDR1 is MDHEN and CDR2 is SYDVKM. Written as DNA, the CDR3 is TGTGCCAGCAGTTTAACTAGCGGGGGCGCTCATCGGACCCAGTACTTC. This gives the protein CASSLTSGGAHRTQYF.

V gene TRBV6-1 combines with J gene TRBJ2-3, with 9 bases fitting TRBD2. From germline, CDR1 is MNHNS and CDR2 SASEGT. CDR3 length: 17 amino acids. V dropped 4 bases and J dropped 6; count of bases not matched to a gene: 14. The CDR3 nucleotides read TGTGCCAGCAGTGCCCGAGGGGGCGGGGGGGCCGCGGATACGCAGTATTTT. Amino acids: CASSARGGGGAADTQYF.

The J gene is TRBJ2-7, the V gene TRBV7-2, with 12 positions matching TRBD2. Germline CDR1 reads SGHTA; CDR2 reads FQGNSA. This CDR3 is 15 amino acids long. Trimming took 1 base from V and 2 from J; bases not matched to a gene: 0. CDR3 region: CASSLGLAGAYEQYF. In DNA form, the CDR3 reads TGTGCCAGCAGCTTAGGACTAGCGGGAGCCTACGAGCAGTACTTC.